This entry lists 10 T cell receptor beta chains sequenced from one sample in a study of shared clonotypes between healthy human individuals. Here immunoSEQ multiplex PCR was the method, and the copy in TCRdb shows in-frame clones only, minus some. The table has some 2,100,000 clones, roughly 91% seen once. In the naive CD8 group, cells lacked CD45RO and were positively selected for CCR7, so terminally differentiated effector memory CD45RA+ cells were left out. Sequenced material: naive CD8+ T cells from PBMCs. These TCRs come from a man in his late teens or twenties in good health. Some clones in this sample may be carry-over from other donors' samples.

The chain has TRBV27 and TRBJ1-1, with TRBD1 matching over 8 bases. Losses at the gene ends were 3 bases for V and 0 bases for J; bases not matched to a gene: 12. This CDR3 spans 18 amino acids. Germline V gives CDR1 MNHEY, CDR2 SMNVEV (reference sequence). DNA for the CDR3: TGTGCCAGCAGTTTCCGACAGGGGCAACCATTAATGAACACTGAAGCTTTCTTT. Translation gives CASSFRQGQPLMNTEAFF.

The V and J genes are TRBV10-3 and TRBJ2-2; 11 bases match TRBD2. After removal of 0 bases from V and 1 base from J, the junction contained 1 base not matched to a gene. This CDR3 region has 17 residues. Germline CDR1 ENHRY, CDR2 SYGVKD. This CDR3 is CAISESGLAENTGELFF. The DNA of the CDR3 is TGTGCCATCAGTGAGTCGGGACTAGCGGAGAACACCGGGGAGCTGTTTTTT.

This rearrangement joins TRBV9 to TRBJ1-1; D call uncertain. Germline V gives CDR1 SGDLS, CDR2 YYNGEE. CDR3 size: 13 residues. The V gene lost 0 bases and the J gene lost 7 bases, with 10 bases spanning the gap. The CDR3 loop reads CASSVVQWGEAFF. CDR3 DNA: TGTGCCAGCAGCGTAGTACAGTGGGGTGAAGCTTTCTTT. The full variable domain, rest sourced from reference TRBV9 and TRBJ1-1, is DSGVTQTPKHLITATGQRVTLRCSPRSGDLSVYWYQQSLDQGLQFLIQYYNGEERAKGNILERFSAQQFPDLHSELNLSSLELGDSALYFCASSVVQWGEAFFGQGTRLTVV.

This sequence joins TRBV4-1 and TRBJ1-2; TRBD1 agrees at 8 bases. Trimming at V came to 4 bases and at J to 4 bases, leaving 11 bases not matched to a gene. Germline V gives CDR1 MGHRA, CDR2 YSYEKL. The CDR3 totals 16 residues. DNA for the CDR3: TGCGCCAGCAGCCGAGACCCGGGACAGGAGGGCTATGGCTACACCTTC. It translates to CASSRDPGQEGYGYTF.

The J gene is TRBJ1-2, the V gene TRBV19, with 11 bases that match TRBD1. This CDR3 region has 13 residues. The V gene's germline CDR1 is LNHDA and CDR2 SQIVND (reference sequence). V trimming: 5 bases; J trimming: 6 bases; junction bases outside the gene matches: 2. CDR3 amino acids: CASSAGQGDGYTF. The CDR3 DNA sequence: TGTGCCAGTAGTGCGGGACAGGGGGATGGCTACACCTTC. The full variable domain, in which reference TRBV19 and TRBJ1-2 provide the parts outside the CDR3, is DGGITQSPKYLFRKEGQNVTLSCEQNLNHDAMYWYRQDPGQGLRLIYYSQIVNDFQKGDIAEGYSVSREKKESFPLTVTSAQKNPTAFYLCASSAGQGDGYTFGSGTRLTVV.

The V and J genes are TRBV10-3 and TRBJ1-5; D unresolved. The V and J ends lost 5 bases and 1 base respectively, with 15 bases between them. The CDR3 loop spans 16 amino acids. Germline loops: CDR1 ENHRY, CDR2 SYGVKD. This chain's CDR3 is CAISKSQDPSNQPQHF. CDR3 bases: TGTGCCATCAGTAAAAGTCAGGATCCAAGCAATCAGCCCCAGCATTTT.

In regard to this clone: This CDR3 is also generated by other DNA sequences in the sample. The chain has TRBV27 and TRBJ2-1, with 8 bases fitting TRBD2. After removal of 4 bases from V and 3 bases from J, the junction contained 5 bases not matched to a gene. Germline CDR1 is MNHEY and CDR2 is SMNVEV (reference sequence). The CDR3 totals 15 residues. In DNA form, the CDR3 reads TGTGCCAGCAGTTCCCTAGCGGGCTTCTACAATGAGCAGTTCTTC. Translated, it gives CASSSLAGFYNEQFF.

V is TRBV5-6 and J is TRBJ2-5; TRBD2 is a possible D gene (6 bases). The CDR3 is made up of 14 amino acids. V was cut by 4 bases and J by 1 base, with 11 bases left in between. Looked up from germline, CDR1 is SGHDT and CDR2 is YYEEEE. In nucleotides, the CDR3 is TGTGCCAGCAGCCGGGGAGGCCTCCAAGAGACCCAGTACTTC. It specifies CASSRGGLQETQYF.

The chain has TRBV7-9 and TRBJ2-7; weak D call: TRBD2 (6 bases). Germline CDR1 and CDR2: SEHNR and FQNEAQ (reference sequence). V was trimmed by 1 base and J by 1 base, leaving 14 bases between them. The CDR3 length is 16 residues. The CDR3 protein is CASSLGGQRVSYEQYF. CDR3 nucleotide sequence: TGTGCCAGCAGCTTAGGGGGCCAGCGGGTATCCTACGAGCAGTACTTC.

This rearrangement joins TRBV27 to TRBJ2-7, with 7 bases matching TRBD2. The CDR3 runs 16 residues. J was trimmed by 3 bases and V by 3 bases; bases with no gene match: 11. Germline-derived CDR1 and CDR2 are MNHEY and SMNVEV (reference sequence). CDR3 loop: CASSFYGSGLDYEQYF. The CDR3 DNA is TGTGCCAGCAGTTTTTATGGTAGCGGGTTAGACTACGAGCAGTACTTC.